The 3 T cell receptor beta chains reported below all come from one sample, sequenced in a study of response to subunit inactivated influenza vaccine. TCRdb ran MiXCR on the RT-PCR reads and lists one entry per CDR3 protein. The sample yields hundreds of thousands of distinct CDR3 sequences, about 8% seen once. This material consisted of PBMCs from blood, taken 23 months after vaccination. The receptors come from a man aged 50-75 years who received an inactivated influenza vaccine.

The chain joins TRBV3-1 to TRBJ2-5; 8 nucleotides align to TRBD2. The CDR3 loop spans 15 amino acids. V trimming: 4 bases; J trimming: 3 bases; junction bases outside the gene matches: 7. Per the germline V gene, CDR1 is LGHDT and CDR2 is YNNKEL (reference sequence). CDR3 sequence: CASSRLALLEETQYF. The CDR3 nucleotides read TGTGCCAGCAGCCGACTAGCGTTGTTAGAAGAGACCCAGTACTTC.

This clonotype was recorded a few times. This chain connects TRBV6-2 or TRBV6-3 to TRBJ1-5; D gene unclear. The CDR3 has 17 amino acids. V was trimmed by 2 bases and J by 0 bases, leaving 14 bases between them. CDR1 is MNHEY, CDR2 SVGEGT, per germline. CDR3 in DNA: TGTGCCAGCAGTTACCCAAAAGGACGGTATAGCAATCAGCCCCAGCATTTT. Amino acid sequence: CASSYPKGRYSNQPQHF.

Ten or more counts support this clonotype. The chain carries TRBV12-3 or TRBV12-4 and TRBJ2-7, with 9 bases fitting TRBD1. The J segment lost 2 bases and the V segment lost 6 bases, leaving 8 bases of the junction unmatched. The CDR3 consists of 15 residues. CDR3 in amino acids: CASRAAGTGTYEQYF. The CDR3 region has the DNA TGTGCCAGCAGGGCCGCCGGGACAGGGACCTACGAGCAGTACTTC.